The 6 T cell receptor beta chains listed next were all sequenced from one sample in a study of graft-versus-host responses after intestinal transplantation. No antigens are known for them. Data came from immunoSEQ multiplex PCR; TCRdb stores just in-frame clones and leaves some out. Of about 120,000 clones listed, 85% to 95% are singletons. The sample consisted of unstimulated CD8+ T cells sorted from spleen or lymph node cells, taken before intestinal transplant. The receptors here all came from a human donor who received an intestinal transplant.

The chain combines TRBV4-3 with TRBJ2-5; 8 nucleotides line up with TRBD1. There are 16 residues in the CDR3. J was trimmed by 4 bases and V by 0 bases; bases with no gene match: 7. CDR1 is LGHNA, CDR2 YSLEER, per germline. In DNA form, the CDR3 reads TGCGCCAGCAGCCAAGATCCTGCAGGGGGCGTAGAGACCCAGTACTTC. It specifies CASSQDPAGGVETQYF.

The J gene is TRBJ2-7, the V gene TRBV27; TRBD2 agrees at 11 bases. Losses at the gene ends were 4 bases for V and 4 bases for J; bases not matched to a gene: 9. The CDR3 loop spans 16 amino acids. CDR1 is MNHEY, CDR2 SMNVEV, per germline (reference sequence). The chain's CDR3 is CASSSPSTSGSYEQYF. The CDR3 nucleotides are TGTGCCAGCAGTTCTCCGTCAACTAGCGGGAGTTACGAGCAGTACTTC.

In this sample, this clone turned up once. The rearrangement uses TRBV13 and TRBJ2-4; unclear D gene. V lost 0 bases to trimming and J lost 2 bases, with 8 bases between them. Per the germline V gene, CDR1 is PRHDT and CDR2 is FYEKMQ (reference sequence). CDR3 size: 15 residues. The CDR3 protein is CASSLGLEPKNIQYF. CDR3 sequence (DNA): TGTGCCAGCAGCTTAGGGCTGGAGCCCAAAAACATTCAGTACTTC.

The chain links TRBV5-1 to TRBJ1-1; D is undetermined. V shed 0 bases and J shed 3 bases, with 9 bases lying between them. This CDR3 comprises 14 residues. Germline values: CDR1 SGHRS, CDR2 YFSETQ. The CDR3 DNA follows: TGCGCCAGCAGCTTGGCCGCTAGGGACACTGAAGCTTTCTTT. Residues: CASSLAARDTEAFF.

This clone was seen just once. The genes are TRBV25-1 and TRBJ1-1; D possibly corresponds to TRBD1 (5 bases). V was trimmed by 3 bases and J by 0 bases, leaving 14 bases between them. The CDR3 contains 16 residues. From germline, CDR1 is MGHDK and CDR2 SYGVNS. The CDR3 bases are TGTGCCAGCAGTGATGGTGGGGGAAGTATGAACACTGAAGCTTTCTTT. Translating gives CASSDGGGSMNTEAFF.

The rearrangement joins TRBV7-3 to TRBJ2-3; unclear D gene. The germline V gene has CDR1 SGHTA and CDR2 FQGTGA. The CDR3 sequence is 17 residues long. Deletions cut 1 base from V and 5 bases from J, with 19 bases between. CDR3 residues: CASSLRGPSLWGDTQYF. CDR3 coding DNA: TGTGCCAGCAGCTTAAGAGGACCCTCCCTGTGGGGAGATACGCAGTATTTT.